These 27 T cell receptor beta chains came from one sample sequenced in a study of OX40 agonist ivuxolimab in advanced cancers. The table came from immunoSEQ multiplex PCR; TCRdb's copy has only in-frame clones and leaves some out. The sample carries 28,000 or so clones, around four fifths recorded once. Sequences were derived from CD4+ or CD8+ T cells sorted from blood, sampled in a trial of the OX40 agonist ivuxolimab. The receptor set was obtained from an adult with an advanced solid tumor such as melanoma, head and neck, liver or kidney cancer.

In this sample, this clone turned up once. This chain connects TRBV7-3 to TRBJ2-2; D not certain. CDR3 length: 16 amino acids. Germline-derived CDR1 and CDR2 are SGHTA and FQGTGA. The V end lost 0 bases, the J end lost 4 bases, and 12 bases lay between the germline ends. This CDR3 is CASSLTFGISTGELFF. The CDR3, as DNA: TGTGCCAGCAGCTTAACGTTCGGAATTTCCACCGGGGAGCTGTTTTTT.

This sequence joins TRBV9 and TRBJ2-2; D gene unclear. Trimming pared 1 base from V and 1 base from J, leaving 5 bases between. Germline V gene lookup returns CDR1 SGDLS and CDR2 YYNGEE. The CDR3 is made up of 14 amino acids. CDR3 nucleotides: TGTGCCAGCAGCGTATATGTGAACACCGGGGAGCTGTTTTTT. It translates to CASSVYVNTGELFF.

This clone showed up just once. This rearrangement joins TRBV25-1 to TRBJ1-6; D may be TRBD1 (6 bases). CDR3 length: 17 amino acids. V was trimmed by 3 bases and J by 4 bases, leaving 16 bases between them. Germline values: CDR1 MGHDK, CDR2 SYGVNS. The CDR3 protein is CASSDIPTGHYNSPLHF. The CDR3 nucleotides are TGTGCCAGCAGTGACATACCCACGGGACATTATAATTCACCCCTCCACTTT.

This clone came up once. The rearrangement uses TRBV5-6 and TRBJ2-2; D might be TRBD1 (6 bases). The CDR3 consists of 15 residues. V was trimmed by 1 base and J by 3 bases, leaving 10 bases between them. Germline V lookup: CDR1 SGHDT, CDR2 YYEEEE. CDR3 sequence reads: CASSLFWTDTGELFF. The CDR3 region has the DNA TGTGCCAGCAGCTTGTTTTGGACAGACACCGGGGAGCTGTTTTTT.

V and J are TRBV9 and TRBJ1-5; D uncertain. Germline CDR1 is SGDLS and CDR2 is YYNGEE. The CDR3 sequence is 16 residues long. The germline V and J ends were trimmed by 4 bases and 4 bases, with 18 bases remaining between them. This chain's CDR3 is CASSPGEVGMNQPQHF. The CDR3 nucleotides are TGTGCCAGCAGCCCCGGGGAGGTGGGGATGAATCAGCCCCAGCATTTT. Complete variable domain (other parts from reference TRBV9 and TRBJ1-5): DSGVTQTPKHLITATGQRVTLRCSPRSGDLSVYWYQQSLDQGLQFLIQYYNGEERAKGNILERFSAQQFPDLHSELNLSSLELGDSALYFCASSPGEVGMNQPQHFGDGTRLSIL.

Details on this clone: At the DNA level, this CDR3 is encoded by other sequences in the same sample as well. The chain combines TRBV18 with TRBJ2-5; 11 bases agree with TRBD2. CDR3 length: 15 amino acids. The V gene's germline CDR1 is KGHSH and CDR2 LQKENI. V was pared by 4 bases and J by 3 bases, with 4 bases of the junction left unmatched. The CDR3 nucleotides read TGTGCCAGCTCACGTCTGACTAGCGGGGAAGAGACCCAGTACTTC. Translating it yields CASSRLTSGEETQYF.

The chain is built from TRBV30 and TRBJ1-6, with 10 positions matching TRBD1. Germline V gene lookup returns CDR1 GTSNPN and CDR2 SVGIG (reference sequence). V lost 2 bases and J lost 7; bases outside the gene matches: 8. CDR3 length: 16 residues. CDR3 region: CAWSSPDRGLNSPLHF. In DNA form, the CDR3 reads TGTGCCTGGAGTTCACCCGACAGGGGGCTCAATTCACCCCTCCACTTT.

A remark on this clone: The junction differs from germline at one of its ends, possibly a read error. V gene TRBV11-3 combines with J gene TRBJ2-2, with D possibly matching TRBD1 (7 bases). Per germline, CDR1 SGHNT and CDR2 YENEEA. The CDR3 covers 15 residues. In nucleotides, the CDR3 is TGTGCCAGCAGCTTACAGGGGGGCGAACACCGGGGAGCTGTTTTT. Protein sequence: CASSLQGGEHRGAVF.

The chain has TRBV6-5 and TRBJ2-3; D is undetermined. Germline CDR1 and CDR2: MNHEY and SVGAGI. V was cut by 2 bases and J by 0 bases, with 9 bases left in between. This CDR3 is 15 amino acids long. CDR3 in amino acids: CASSYAAASTDTQYF. CDR3 in DNA: TGTGCCAGCAGTTACGCGGCTGCTAGCACAGATACGCAGTATTTT.

In this sample, this clone turned up once. The V call is TRBV19, the J call TRBJ2-1, with D maybe TRBD2 (6 bases). In germline, CDR1 is LNHDA, CDR2 SQIVND (reference sequence). V was shortened by 3 bases and J by 9 bases, with 21 bases between the two germline ends. The CDR3 totals 16 residues. The CDR3 is CASSIGRGLEWVEQFF. Written as DNA, the CDR3 is TGTGCCAGTAGTATCGGACGGGGACTGGAGTGGGTTGAGCAGTTCTTC.

The chain couples TRBV19 to TRBJ2-7; tentatively, D is TRBD1 (6 bases). The CDR3 has 14 residues. CDR1 is LNHDA and CDR2 is SQIVND in the germline V gene (reference sequence). Trimming removed 4 bases from V and 4 bases from J, with 14 bases in between. The CDR3: CASSTGAVGYEQYF. CDR3 DNA: TGTGCCAGTAGTACAGGGGCGGTCGGGTACGAGCAGTACTTC.

The chain couples TRBV6-1 to TRBJ1-1; 8 bases agree with TRBD1. V was clipped by 7 bases and J by 1 base; unmatched bases: 5. CDR3 length equals 14 residues. Germline V CDR1 and CDR2: MNHNS, SASEGT. The CDR3 reads CASKLTGANTEAFF. The CDR3 region has the DNA TGTGCCAGCAAGCTGACAGGGGCGAACACTGAAGCTTTCTTT.

The chain uses TRBV9 and TRBJ2-7; D tentatively reads TRBD1 or TRBD2 (5 bases each). V lost 0 bases to trimming and J lost 3 bases, with 13 bases between them. The germline gives CDR1 SGDLS, CDR2 YYNGEE. The CDR3 has 15 amino acids. Here the CDR3 reads CASSVDPGAHYEQYF. The CDR3 nucleotides are TGTGCCAGCAGCGTAGACCCCGGGGCCCACTACGAGCAGTACTTC.

This clone is medium-sized by share. The gene calls are TRBV9 and TRBJ2-3, with unresolved D. The CDR3 has 16 residues. The germline V and J ends were trimmed by 2 bases and 0 bases, with 13 bases remaining between them. Per the germline V gene, CDR1 is SGDLS and CDR2 is YYNGEE. CDR3 coding DNA: TGTGCCAGCAGCGTCCTGCCGGCAACTAGCACAGATACGCAGTATTTT. Its protein is CASSVLPATSTDTQYF.

The V and J genes are TRBV19 and TRBJ2-1; D is possibly TRBD2 (7 bases). Germline CDR1 and CDR2: LNHDA and SQIVND (reference sequence). This CDR3 has 12 amino acids. V was shortened by 4 bases and J by 9 bases, with 10 bases between the two germline ends. The CDR3 DNA follows: TGTGCCAGTAGTACGGGGGGCGTTGAGCAGTTCTTC. Its translation is CASSTGGVEQFF.

The chain carries TRBV10-3 and TRBJ2-7; D is unclear. From germline, CDR1 is ENHRY and CDR2 SYGVKD. The CDR3 contains 12 residues. The ends were cut back, 3 bases at V and 1 base at J, with 4 bases in the middle. The CDR3 region is CAISDRSYEQYF. The CDR3 DNA reads as TGTGCCATCAGTGATCGATCCTACGAGCAGTACTTC.

This clone is medium-sized. The V call is TRBV29-1, the J call TRBJ1-4, with D uncertain. Trimming pared 0 bases from V and 7 bases from J, leaving 12 bases between. This CDR3 contains 14 residues. Germline V gene sequence: CDR1 SQVTM, CDR2 ANQGSEA. The CDR3 nucleotides read TGCAGCGTTGAAGATAGCGGGGAGGGTGAAAAACTGTTTTTT. Translating gives CSVEDSGEGEKLFF.

The chain employs TRBV4-3 and TRBJ2-3; the match to TRBD2 covers 12 bases. The ends lost 2 bases at V and 4 bases at J; junction bases unmatched: 10. The CDR3 loop spans 18 amino acids. Per the germline V gene, CDR1 is LGHNA and CDR2 is YSLEER. The CDR3 bases are TGCGCCAGCAGCCAATTCCTAGCGGGGGGGCCCGGTGCAGATACGCAGTATTTT. Translating gives CASSQFLAGGPGADTQYF.

The chain recombines TRBV4-1 with TRBJ2-7, with 7 bases matching TRBD1. V trimming: 3 bases; J trimming: 3 bases; junction bases outside the gene matches: 5. This CDR3 comprises 14 residues. The germline CDR1 and CDR2 sequences are MGHRA and YSYEKL. CDR3 in amino acids: CASSHTWDSYEQYF. Here the CDR3 DNA reads TGCGCCAGCAGCCACACCTGGGACAGCTACGAGCAGTACTTC.

This clone was seen a single time. The V and J genes are TRBV4-2 and TRBJ2-7, with TRBD2 matching over 9 bases. CDR3 size: 14 residues. In germline, CDR1 is LGHNA, CDR2 YNFKEQ. The junction had 3 bases not matched to a gene; V was cut back by 4 bases and J by 2 bases. The CDR3 sequence: CASSPRGGTYEQYF. Written as DNA, the CDR3 is TGTGCCAGCAGCCCGCGGGGGGGGACCTACGAGCAGTACTTC.

This sequence joins TRBV27 and TRBJ2-1, with TRBD1 matching over 9 bases. J lost 4 bases, V lost 6 bases, and 4 bases had no gene match. From germline, CDR1 is MNHEY and CDR2 SMNVEV (reference sequence). There are 14 residues in the CDR3. CDR3 sequence reads: CASSHRGPYNEQFF. CDR3 nucleotide sequence: TGTGCCAGCAGCCACAGGGGGCCATACAATGAGCAGTTCTTC.

V is TRBV27 and J is TRBJ1-1; possibly TRBD1 for D (6 bases). The CDR3 has 15 residues. V was cut by 1 base and J by 4 bases, with 13 bases left in between. Germline V gene data show CDR1 as MNHEY and CDR2 as SMNVEV (reference sequence). The CDR3 region has the DNA TGTGCCAGCAGTTTATTGAGGGGGATGGGCACTGAAGCTTTCTTT. This translates into CASSLLRGMGTEAFF.

The V and J genes are TRBV19 and TRBJ2-3; D call uncertain. The CDR3 totals 11 residues. Trimming cost V 1 base and J 15 bases, with 11 bases left between them. The germline CDR1 and CDR2 sequences are LNHDA and SQIVND (reference sequence). The CDR3 coding sequence is TGTGCCAGTAGTATAGGTCCCCAGGTATATTTT. Translation gives CASSIGPQVYF.

This chain connects TRBV6-6 to TRBJ2-5, with TRBD1 matching over 8 bases. The V gene end was trimmed by 2 bases and the J gene end by 1 base; junction bases not matched to a gene: 3. Germline V gene lookup returns CDR1 MNHNY and CDR2 SVGAGI (reference sequence). The CDR3 runs 15 residues. The chain's CDR3 is CASSYRQGIQETQYF. The DNA for the CDR3 is TGTGCCAGCAGTTACCGACAGGGGATCCAAGAGACCCAGTACTTC.

This chain links TRBV7-9 with TRBJ2-2, with TRBD1 as a possible D gene (6 bases). The CDR3 consists of 15 residues. CDR1 and CDR2 from the germline V gene are SEHNR and FQNEAQ (reference sequence). The V gene lost 5 bases and the J gene lost 0 bases, with 10 bases spanning the gap. For the CDR3, the DNA is TGTGCCAGCAGCCTAGGGACATCGAACACCGGGGAGCTGTTTTTT. As protein: CASSLGTSNTGELFF.

This clone was detected only a few times. The V gene is TRBV19, the J gene TRBJ2-1; possibly TRBD1 or TRBD2 for D (5 bases each). V was pared by 6 bases and J by 6 bases, with 30 bases between. CDR1 is LNHDA and CDR2 is SQIVND in the germline V gene (reference sequence). The CDR3 runs 19 residues. CDR3 DNA sequence: TGTGCCAGTAGCAACCCCGCCCGAGGGGCAGGGAAGTGGGTCAATGAGCAGTTCTTC. This translates into CASSNPARGAGKWVNEQFF.

As concerns this clone: One junction end disagrees with the germline gene, perhaps due to a read error. CDR3 sequence (DNA): TGTGCCAGCAGCTTGGGGACGGGATATAATTCACCCCTCCACTTT. This codes for CASSLGTGYNSPLHF. The chain links TRBV5-3 to TRBJ1-6, with D possibly matching TRBD1 (5 bases). TRBV5-3 carries the ORF label, with uncertain function. The CDR3 sequence is 15 residues long.